Listed below are T cell receptor beta chains from one sample, sequenced in a study of blood T cell repertoires in COVID-19. Only in-frame clones appear in the TCRdb table, and some are missing; sequencing was by immunoSEQ multiplex PCR. The sample lists some 500,000 clones; 85% to 90% were seen once. The sample was peripheral blood. The receptors originated from a woman in her forties or fifties with COVID-19, enrolled during active disease. CDR3s include the opening cysteine and the closing phenylalanine or tryptophan. A D gene is named only where the DNA matches it firmly. Clone size, where shown, is once, few, many, or a class for clones that have expanded.

d_call j_call clone_size v_call cdr3_nt cdr3_aa
TRBD1 TRBJ1-1 . TRBV30 TGTGCCTGGAGTGTACCCCCGACAGGGCGCATTGAAGCTTTCTTT CAWSVPPTGRIEAFF
. TRBJ1-2 . TRBV19 TGTGCCAGTACTAATCGGGGGTCTGGTGGCTACACCTTC CASTNRGSGGYTF
TRBD1 TRBJ1-2 . TRBV11-1 TGTGCCAGCAGCAATCAGGGGGCAACGGACTATGGCTACACCTTC CASSNQGATDYGYTF
. TRBJ1-2 . TRBV30 TGTGCCTGGAGTCCCCGGAGCAGCGGCTACACCTTC CAWSPRSSGYTF
. TRBJ1-1 . TRBV21-1 TGTGCCCCTCGGGGGGGGGCTGCCTTGAACACTGAAGCTTTCTTT CAPRGGAALNTEAFF
TRBD1 TRBJ1-5 . TRBV19 TGTGCCACCGACAGGGGCGGCAATCAGCCCCAGCATTTT CATDRGGNQPQHF
. TRBJ2-2 . TRBV3-1/TRBV3-2 TGTGCCAGCAGCCAATACGGGGAGCTGTTTTTT CASSQYGELFF
. TRBJ2-5 . TRBV6-5 TGTGCCAGCAGGGGGAGGGGGGGGCGAGAGACCCAGTACTTC CASRGRGGRETQYF
. TRBJ2-2 . TRBV6-6 TGTGCCAGCACTCCGACTCTGGCGAACACCGGGGAGCTGTTTTTT CASTPTLANTGELFF
. TRBJ1-2 . TRBV27 TGTGCCAGCAGTTCGATTACCGCGGGCCCTGGGAGCTACACCTTC CASSSITAGPGSYTF
TRBD2 TRBJ2-3 . TRBV5-4 TGTGCCAGCAGTCTGGGACTAGCCACCAGCTTTGATACGCAGTATTTT CASSLGLATSFDTQYF
TRBD1 TRBJ1-1 . TRBV11-2 TGTGCCAGCAGGCCGGGGACAGGCGATTACACTGAAGCTTTCTTT CASRPGTGDYTEAFF
. TRBJ2-1 once TRBV7-2 TGTGCCAGCAGCTCCGGAGCGGCCAAGCAGTTCTTC CASSSGAAKQFF
. TRBJ2-2 . TRBV5-6 TGTGCCAGCAGCTTGAAGATGAAAGGGGCCGGGGAGCTGTTTTTT CASSLKMKGAGELFF
TRBD1 TRBJ1-2 once TRBV15 TGTGCCACCAGCAGAGGGCAGGGGGACTATGGCTACACCTTC CATSRGQGDYGYTF
. TRBJ1-2 . TRBV27 TGTGCCAGCAGTTTTGGTGGGCGAGAGCACTATGGCTACACCTTC CASSFGGREHYGYTF
. TRBJ1-1 . TRBV27 TGTGCCAGCAGTTTTCGGGGTAACACTGAAGCTTTCTTT CASSFRGNTEAFF
TRBD1 TRBJ1-1 few TRBV10-3 TGTGCCATCAGTGCAGGGGGCGGTCCTGAAGCTTTCTTT CAISAGGGPEAFF
TRBD1 TRBJ1-3 . TRBV5-1 TGCGCCAGCAGCCTCACAGGGGGCTCTGGAAACACCATATATTTT CASSLTGGSGNTIYF
. TRBJ1-1 . TRBV5-6 TGTGCCAGCAGCGGCAGCGAAGGGGGTGAAGCTTTCTTT CASSGSEGGEAFF
. TRBJ1-2 . TRBV12-3/TRBV12-4 TGTGCCAGCAGTTTAAACAGGGACTATGGCTACACCTTC CASSLNRDYGYTF
. TRBJ1-1 . TRBV5-5 TGTGCCAGCAGCTTGGTTGGGCCGAGCACTGAAGCTTTCTTT CASSLVGPSTEAFF
TRBD2 TRBJ2-1 . TRBV6-2/TRBV6-3 TGTGCCAGCAGTTCAAGCGGGGGGGCCGGAGGGGAGCAGTTCTTC CASSSSGGAGGEQFF
TRBD1 TRBJ1-2 . TRBV4-2 TGTGCCAGCAGCCAAGATTTTAGGCAGGGGGCGGGTGGTGGCTACACCTTC CASSQDFRQGAGGGYTF
. TRBJ2-4 . TRBV12-3/TRBV12-4 TGTGCCAGCAGTTTGGGCAGTAAAAACATTCAGTACTTC CASSLGSKNIQYF
TRBD1 TRBJ1-2 . TRBV6-5 TGTGCCAGCAGCACCAACAGGGGTCCCTATGGCTACACCTTC CASSTNRGPYGYTF
TRBD1 TRBJ2-7 once TRBV3-1/TRBV3-2 TGTGCCAGCAGCCAACTCCCGGGACAGGGCTACGAGCAGTACTTC CASSQLPGQGYEQYF
TRBD2 TRBJ2-7 . TRBV24-1 TGTGCCACCAGTGAGGTGGGGGGGAGTCACGAGCAGTACTTC CATSEVGGSHEQYF
TRBD1 TRBJ2-1 . TRBV11-2 TGTGCCAGCAGCTTAGGACAGGGGACTGAGCAGTTCTTC CASSLGQGTEQFF
TRBD2 TRBJ2-2 . TRBV7-8 TGTGCCAGCAGCCATACCGGGACGGGGGGGACCGGGGAGCTGTTTTTT CASSHTGTGGTGELFF
TRBD1 TRBJ1-6 . TRBV19 TGTGCCAGTAGTCCCGGGACAGATAATTCACCCCTCCACTTT CASSPGTDNSPLHF
TRBD1 TRBJ2-7 . TRBV6-5 TGTGCCAGCGCAAAGGGGGGACAGGGGTACGAGCAGTACTTC CASAKGGQGYEQYF
. TRBJ1-1 . TRBV12-3/TRBV12-4 TGTGCCAGCAGTCAACAGAACACTGAAGCTTTCTTT CASSQQNTEAFF
. TRBJ1-5 . TRBV5-4 TGTGCCAGCAGCTTGGATGGGGGCGTTCCCCAGCATTTT CASSLDGGVPQHF
. TRBJ2-2 . TRBV7-9 TGTGCCAGCAGCTGGGGGGAATTCGACGGGGAGCTGTTTTTT CASSWGEFDGELFF
. TRBJ2-2 . TRBV19 TGTGCCAGTAGAAAACAGGGATCCGGGGAGCTGTTTTTT CASRKQGSGELFF
TRBD1 TRBJ1-4 . TRBV11-2 TGTGCCAGCAGCCTCGCAGGGGGGAACTACGAAAAACTGTTTTTT CASSLAGGNYEKLFF
. TRBJ2-7 . TRBV13 TGTGCCAGCAGCTTAGGCAGGGTCTACGAGCAGTACTTC CASSLGRVYEQYF
TRBD2 TRBJ2-1 once TRBV7-7 TGTGCCAGCAGCCCACTAGCGGGGGGGCCCGTTGAGCAGTTCTTC CASSPLAGGPVEQFF
. TRBJ1-2 . TRBV6-5 TGTGCCAGCAGTTACGCGGCAGGGAATGGCTACACCTTC CASSYAAGNGYTF
. TRBJ2-5 . TRBV6-1 TGTGCCAGCAGTGAAGGAGCCGAGCGGTCGGAGACCCAGTACTTC CASSEGAERSETQYF
. TRBJ2-7 . TRBV6-5 TGTGCCAGCAGTTTGGTCAAGCGAGGGGGAGTGGGCGAGCAGTACTTC CASSLVKRGGVGEQYF